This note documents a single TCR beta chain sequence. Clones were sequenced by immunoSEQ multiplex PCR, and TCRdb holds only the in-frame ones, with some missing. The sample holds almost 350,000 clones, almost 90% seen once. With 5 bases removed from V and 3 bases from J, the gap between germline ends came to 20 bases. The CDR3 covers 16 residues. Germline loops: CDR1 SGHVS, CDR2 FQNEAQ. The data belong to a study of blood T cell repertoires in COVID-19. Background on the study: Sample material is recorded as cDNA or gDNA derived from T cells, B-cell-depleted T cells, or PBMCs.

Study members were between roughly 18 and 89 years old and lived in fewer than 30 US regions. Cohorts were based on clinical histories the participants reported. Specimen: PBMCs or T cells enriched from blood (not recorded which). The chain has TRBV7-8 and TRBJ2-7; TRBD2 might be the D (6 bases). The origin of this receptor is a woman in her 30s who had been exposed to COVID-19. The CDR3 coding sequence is TGTGCCAGCAGCGCCCAGGCGGGGACGGACGGCTACGAGCAGTACTTC. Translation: CASSAQAGTDGYEQYF.